A single sample gave rise to the 15 T cell receptor beta chains below, sequenced in a study of cytomegalovirus exposure and HLA in healthy donors. 60 Vbeta and 13 Jbeta primers were used in PCR. TCRdb's copy holds only in-frame clones and misses some; the assay was immunoSEQ multiplex PCR. The data show fewer than 150,000 clones, roughly 77% seen once. The sequenced sample was PBMCs. These receptors all come from a man aged 25 to 40 in good health and CMV-seronegative.

The J gene is TRBJ2-3, the V gene TRBV5-1; D might be TRBD2 (6 bases). Germline assignment: CDR1 SGHRS and CDR2 YFSETQ. This CDR3 has 16 amino acids. V gave up 0 bases and J gave up 4 bases, with 15 bases separating them. This CDR3 is CASSLAVNGGADTQYF. In DNA form, the CDR3 reads TGCGCCAGCAGCTTGGCCGTGAACGGGGGAGCAGATACGCAGTATTTT.

The chain combines TRBV29-1 with TRBJ2-1; 7 bases agree with TRBD1. V gave up 3 bases and J gave up 5 bases; unmatched junction bases: 10. The CDR3 length is 15 residues. CDR1 SQVTM and CDR2 ANQGSEA come from the germline V gene. CDR3 DNA sequence: TGCAGCGTTGACGGACACGGGACAGCCGACAATGAGCAGTTCTTC. This sequence encodes CSVDGHGTADNEQFF.

CDR3 in amino acids: CASRPTGNTEAFF. Here the CDR3 DNA reads TGTGCCAGTAGGCCTACAGGGAACACTGAAGCTTTCTTT. V gene TRBV19 combines with J gene TRBJ1-1, with D tentatively TRBD1 (5 bases). Trimming removed 6 bases from V and 1 base from J, with 9 bases in between. Germline V gene lookup returns CDR1 LNHDA and CDR2 SQIVND (reference sequence). The CDR3 runs to 13 residues.

The rearrangement uses TRBV6-5 and TRBJ1-1; TRBD1 matches 8 bases. Trimming cost V 2 bases and J 10 bases; bases outside gene matches: 3. This CDR3 is built from 12 residues. Looked up from germline, CDR1 is MNHEY and CDR2 is SVGAGI. This chain's CDR3 is CASSYPTGGAFF. CDR3 in DNA: TGTGCCAGCAGTTACCCCACAGGGGGAGCTTTCTTT.

The gene calls are TRBV21-1 and TRBJ2-7; the table gives TRBD1 as D, unverified against the DNA. TRBV21-1 is described as a pseudogene. The CDR3 is 16 residues long. DNA of the CDR3: TGTGCCAGCAGCAGCGACAGGGAGACCGACTCCTACGAGCAGTACTTC. Translating it yields CASSSDRETDSYEQYF.

The chain carries TRBV28 and TRBJ1-5; perhaps TRBD1 as D (5 bases). Germline V lookup: CDR1 MDHEN, CDR2 SYDVKM. The CDR3 length is 14 residues. Deletions cut 5 bases from V and 0 bases from J, with 8 bases between. The CDR3 here is CASSKQVSNQPQHF. The CDR3 bases are TGTGCCAGCAGTAAACAGGTTAGCAATCAGCCCCAGCATTTT.

The chain recombines TRBV11-1 with TRBJ2-1; 10 nucleotides agree with TRBD1. This CDR3 region has 14 residues. V shed 1 base, J shed 7 bases, and the junction held 1 base outside the gene matches. CDR1 and CDR2 from the germline V gene are SGHAT and FQDESV (reference sequence). CDR3 DNA: TGTGCCAGCAGCTTAGGGACAGGGGGGAATGAGCAGTTCTTC. This gives the protein CASSLGTGGNEQFF.

The rearrangement links TRBV11-2 to TRBJ1-1; D possibly corresponds to TRBD1 (6 bases). Germline CDR1 SGHAT, CDR2 FQNNGV. The CDR3 spans 17 residues. Trimming took 0 bases from V and 8 from J, leaving 22 bases between them. Here the CDR3 DNA reads TGTGCCAGCAGCTTAGATAAGGACAGAAGAGCGAACCTGGAAGCTTTCTTT. Protein product: CASSLDKDRRANLEAFF.

J is TRBJ1-5 and V is TRBV4-1; D gene unclear. V lost 2 bases to trimming and J lost 4 bases, with 18 bases between them. CDR1 is MGHRA and CDR2 is YSYEKL in the germline V gene. The CDR3 is 17 amino acids. CDR3 in DNA: TGCGCCAGCAGCCAACAACCCCCCGAGTTCTTGAATCAGCCCCAGCATTTT. Its translation: CASSQQPPEFLNQPQHF.

The V gene is TRBV27, the J gene TRBJ2-7, with 7 bases identical to TRBD1. Looked up from germline, CDR1 is MNHEY and CDR2 is SMNVEV (reference sequence). The J segment lost 3 bases and the V segment lost 3 bases, leaving 8 bases of the junction unmatched. This CDR3 region has 15 residues. The CDR3 nucleotides read TGTGCCAGCAGTTTTGACAGGGCCTCGGTCTACGAGCAGTACTTC. This encodes CASSFDRASVYEQYF.

This rearrangement joins TRBV6-1 to TRBJ1-2; D uncertain. CDR1 and CDR2 (germline): MNHNS, SASEGT. Deletions cut 10 bases from V and 4 bases from J, with 16 bases between. This CDR3 has 13 residues. CDR3 bases: TGTGCCACCCTTAGGACGGGAGCCTATGGCTACACCTTC. Protein product: CATLRTGAYGYTF.

V usage is TRBV28 and J usage is TRBJ2-7; 9 bases align to TRBD1. V lost 4 bases, J lost 3 bases, and 7 bases stayed unmatched. The CDR3 contains 15 residues. CDR1 MDHEN and CDR2 SYDVKM come from the germline V gene. The chain's CDR3 is CASSSGTGKIYEQYF. Written as DNA, the CDR3 is TGTGCCAGCAGTTCCGGGACAGGGAAGATCTACGAGCAGTACTTC.

There are a few counts of this clone. The chain combines TRBV2 with TRBJ1-5, with D perhaps TRBD1 (5 bases). The V end lost 6 bases, the J end lost 0 bases, and 12 bases lay between the germline ends. Germline V lookup: CDR1 SNHLY, CDR2 FYNNEI. The length of the CDR3 is 15 residues. The CDR3 is CASRTQGYSNQPQHF. The DNA for the CDR3 is TGTGCCAGCAGGACCCAGGGATATAGCAATCAGCCCCAGCATTTT.

The gene calls are TRBV7-8 and TRBJ2-6, with 8 positions matching TRBD1. Germline CDR1 reads SGHVS; CDR2 reads FQNEAQ. J was trimmed by 2 bases and V by 1 base; bases with no gene match: 1. The CDR3 spans 16 residues. The DNA of the CDR3 is TGTGCCAGCAGCTTAGAGGACAGGGCTGGGGCCAACGTCCTGACTTTC. Translation: CASSLEDRAGANVLTF.

This clone was found a few times. The chain couples TRBV5-6 to TRBJ1-1; no reliable D call. The CDR3 consists of 11 residues. Trimming stripped 0 bases from V and 6 bases from J, with 3 bases between. CDR1 and CDR2 (germline): SGHDT, YYEEEE. The CDR3: CASSLGPEAFF. CDR3 nucleotide sequence: TGTGCCAGCAGCTTGGGGCCTGAAGCTTTCTTT.